This section outlines one T cell receptor beta chain sequence together with its context. What it recognizes is unknown. This sample was taken from a study of T cell responses to AZD1222 COVID-19 vaccine. Study details: Investigators merged groups given second doses at roughly 4 or roughly 12 weeks. Study-wide points: Every sample of the repertoires postdated the peak T cell response. Along spike, vaccine-associated CD4 TCRs were found throughout, with dominance at 160-218 and 743-854. The donor cohort was predominantly white British with a female majority, and clonal diversity may have been underestimated.

Here immunoSEQ multiplex PCR was the method, and the copy in TCRdb shows in-frame clones only, minus some. The repertoire holds 90,000 to 120,000 clones, with over 75% as singletons. Germline CDR1 reads LGHNA; CDR2 reads YSLEER. The CDR3 spans 14 residues. The V gene lost 0 bases and the J gene lost 4 bases, with 8 bases spanning the gap. The TCR comes from an adult in good health. The chain uses TRBV4-3 and TRBJ2-3; D gene uncertain. The sequences come from peripheral blood, collected on day 0 of AZD1222 vaccination. The CDR3 DNA reads TGCGCCAGCAGCCAAGATCCCAGCCCAGATACGCAGTATTTT. As protein: CASSQDPSPDTQYF.